The present entry profiles one T cell receptor beta chain with its context. This clone turned up a few times. Its antigen is unknown. Base qualities were left out, and no much larger clone turns up one base away. This record comes from a study of blood T cell repertoires in COVID-19 (dated by TCRdb to between 2020 and 2021). Study-level background: Collaborator samples came from the United States, Italy and Spain and covered acute and convalescent phases of COVID-19. The prospective study material was composed of cDNA or gDNA derived from T cells, B-cell-depleted T cells, or PBMCs. The dataset comprised deeply sampled blood TCRbeta repertoires from subjects exposed to, actively infected with, or recovered from COVID-19. A freely available public database, intended as a resource for researchers studying the immune response to SARS-CoV-2, is where the repertoires were released. The samples were drawn from the first 160 participants of the ongoing ImmuneRACE study and from some 1,300 subjects provided by 6 global collaborators. Sample metadata almost always included a de-identified subject ID, COVID-19 status, age in years and sex. Where available, HLA class I and class II types were taken from metadata supplied by the sample provider and were not determined by assay-based typing. The full study reports these points: How much clinical and demographic metadata was included differed by source and by participant, and the metadata was provided uncurated.

Participants in the prospective study were enrolled through a virtual design, were aged roughly 18 to 90 years, and lived in 24 United States geographic areas. Cohort assignment in the prospective study relied on participant-reported clinical history from a screening survey and a study questionnaire. Recovered participants in ImmuneRACE Cohort 3 were defined by two consecutive negative NP/OP PCR tests, clearance by a healthcare professional, or resolution of symptoms. Mobile phlebotomists in the prospective study collected whole blood, serum and a nasopharyngeal or oropharyngeal swab from every participant. Participants in the prospective study had the option to provide additional blood draws and questionnaires over a roughly two-month period. Before DNA extraction, blood samples from the prospective study were shipped at room temperature or frozen. TCRbeta CDR3 regions were amplified from genomic DNA by means of the immunoSEQ Assay, a bias-controlled multiplex PCR. The paper's processing steps were these. Nucleated cell counts per sample were estimated from amplification of reference gene primers within the assay. To quantify the absolute abundance of each unique TCRbeta CDR3 rearrangement, sequence reads were collapsed and filtered. For each sample, productive Simpson clonality was calculated by taking the square root of Simpson's diversity index across productive rearrangements. TCRdb's version of the immuneACCESS table is confined to in-frame rearrangements and falls short of the full clone set. An unresolved V gene accounts for under half of the shortfall where checked; the remainder is of unknown origin. For V, J and clone size, that table is used; D and trimming come from the DNA. In all, the sample holds a few hundred thousand clones, and approximately 84% of those were seen once. The top ten hold 15% of the sample.

Via the germline V gene (reference sequence), CDR1 is GTSNPN and CDR2 SVGIG. Including cysteine and phenylalanine, the CDR3 has 15 amino acids. Just the 45-base CDR3 DNA is kept, in frame starting at base 1. V and J are trimmed by 2 bases and 6 bases, and the gene matches miss 13 bases of the junction. Sequenced material: PBMCs or T cells enriched from blood (not recorded which). The rearranged segments are TRBV30 and TRBJ2-7, with TRBD1 matching 7 junction bases. The sequence came from a man aged 35 to 55 who had recovered from COVID-19. The sequenced DNA: TGTGCCTGGAGTACAGGCCGGGACAGTACGCGCGAGCAGTACTTC. Translated, this is CAWSTGRDSTREQYF. When the CDR3 is completed using the reference TRBV30 and TRBJ2-7 genes on either side, the full variable domain is SQTIHQWPATLVQPVGSPLSLECTVEGTSNPNLYWYRQAAGRGLQLLFYSVGIGQISSEVPQNLSASRPQDRQFILSSKKLLLSDSGFYLCAWSTGRDSTREQYFGPGTRLTVT.